One TCR beta chain is described in this entry. Its antigen is not known. The sample is drawn from a study of T-cell reconstitution after alpha-beta-depleted transplantation in children. The authors prepared the TCRbeta library with unique molecular identifiers. TCRdb re-analysed the PCR reads in MiXCR, keeping a single row per CDR3 protein. The sample includes 200,000 or so distinct CDR3 sequences, about 8.7% of them seen just once. Broader study findings: There were reportedly several hundred expanded graft clones from which alpha-beta T cells came about two months after transplant.

This receptor was taken from a male patient aged 2-10 years who had a stem cell transplant for acute myeloid leukemia, so the T cells may come from the graft donor. The source material was PBMCs, mostly from graft donor cells, sampled 360 days after TCRalphabeta/CD19-depleted stem cell transplant.

The CDR3 loop is CASSGREGNTEAFF. CDR3 nucleotides: TGTGCCAGCAGTGGGAGAGAGGGGAACACTGAAGCTTTCTTT. The chain employs TRBV6-2 or TRBV6-3 and TRBJ1-1, with D unresolved. V was shortened by 5 bases and J by 1 base, with 11 bases between the two germline ends. Germline assignment: CDR1 MNHEY and CDR2 SVGEGT. This CDR3 contains 14 residues.